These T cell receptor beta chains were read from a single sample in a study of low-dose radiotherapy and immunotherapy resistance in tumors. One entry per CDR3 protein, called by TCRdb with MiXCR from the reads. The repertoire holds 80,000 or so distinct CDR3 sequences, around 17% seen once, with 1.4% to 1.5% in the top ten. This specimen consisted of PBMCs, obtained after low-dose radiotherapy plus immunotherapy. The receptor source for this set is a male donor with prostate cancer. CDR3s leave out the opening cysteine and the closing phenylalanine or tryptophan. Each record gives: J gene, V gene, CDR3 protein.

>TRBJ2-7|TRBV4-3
ASRQEQGLGEQY
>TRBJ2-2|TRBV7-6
ASSSGRGTAELF
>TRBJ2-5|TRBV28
ASSIEETQY
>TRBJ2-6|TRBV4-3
ASSQEYSGSGANVLT
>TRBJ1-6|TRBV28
ASSGQGNSPLH
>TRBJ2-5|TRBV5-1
ANSLYRDTKETQY
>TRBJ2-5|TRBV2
ASGYRPKETQY
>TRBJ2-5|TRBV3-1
ASSLGPGPH
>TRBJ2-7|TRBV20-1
SARDGTSDYEQY
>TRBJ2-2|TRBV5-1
ASRIGGQGTGELF
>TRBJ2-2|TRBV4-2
ASSLGRGSGELF
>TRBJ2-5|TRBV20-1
SDAASGTSRETQY
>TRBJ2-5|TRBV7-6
ASSLGTGVEETQY
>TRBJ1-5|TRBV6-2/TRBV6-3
ASGENQPQH
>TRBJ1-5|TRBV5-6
ASSLQGAVQPQH
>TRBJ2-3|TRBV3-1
ASSQDWWTGGADTQY
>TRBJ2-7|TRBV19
ASSIGGGRNYEQY
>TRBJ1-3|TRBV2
ASSEGSGYSGNTIY
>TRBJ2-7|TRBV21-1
ASSAIRGEY
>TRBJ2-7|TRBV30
AWNEGSREQY
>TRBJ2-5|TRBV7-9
ASSSTLGTSGEETQY
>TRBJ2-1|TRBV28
ASSLIGGEQF
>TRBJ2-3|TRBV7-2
ASSFTDTQY
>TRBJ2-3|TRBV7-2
ASSLWGTDTQY
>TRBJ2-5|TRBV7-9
ASSLAGMETQY
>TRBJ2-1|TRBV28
ASRESGRSYNEQF
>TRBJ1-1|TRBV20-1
SARDGDTEAF
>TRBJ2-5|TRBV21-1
ASSNRDTGGETQY
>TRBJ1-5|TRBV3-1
ASSQDPGGGQPQH
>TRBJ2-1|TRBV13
ASKGLAGSYNEQF
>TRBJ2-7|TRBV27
ASSPLGLAGAHYEQY